This TCR beta chain was documented in a study of technical replicates of blood from a handful of donors. Trimming removed 2 bases at V and 7 bases at J, with 3 bases between. CDR1 DFQATT and CDR2 SNEGSKA come from the germline V gene (reference sequence). CDR3 length: 10 residues. Profiled with immunoSEQ multiplex PCR; TCRdb holds only in-frame clones, not every one. The data hold fewer than 90,000 clones, with about 90% observed a single time. The receptor's source is a human donor in good health. This chain joins TRBV20-1 and TRBJ2-1; D is unclear. Sequencing was performed on T cells isolated from PBMCs. CDR3 DNA sequence: TGCAGTGCTAGACTAAATGAGCAGTTCTTC. Translation gives CSARLNEQFF.